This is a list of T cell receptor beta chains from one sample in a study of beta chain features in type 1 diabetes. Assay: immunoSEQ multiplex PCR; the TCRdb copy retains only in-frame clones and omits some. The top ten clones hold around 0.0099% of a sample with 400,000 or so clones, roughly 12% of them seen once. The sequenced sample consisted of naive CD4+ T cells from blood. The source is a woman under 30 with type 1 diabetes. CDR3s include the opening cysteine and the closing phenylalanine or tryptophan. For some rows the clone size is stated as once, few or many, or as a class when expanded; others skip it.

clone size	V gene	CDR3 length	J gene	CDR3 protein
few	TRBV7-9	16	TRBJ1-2	CASSLSGGPANYGYTF
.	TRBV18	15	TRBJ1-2	CASSPDSQVVYGYTF
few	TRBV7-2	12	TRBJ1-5	CASSLGAQPQHF
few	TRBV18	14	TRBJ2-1	CASSPPGAGDEQFF
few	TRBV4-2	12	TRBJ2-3	CASSARDYTQYF
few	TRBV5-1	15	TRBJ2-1	CASSLDGQKGNEQFF
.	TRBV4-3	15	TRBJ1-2	CASSPMSIVEYGYTF
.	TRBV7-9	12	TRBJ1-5	CASSLLDRPQHF
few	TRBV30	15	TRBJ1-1	CAWTPGTGGFTEAFF
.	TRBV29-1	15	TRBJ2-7	CSVEVTGTSSYEQYF
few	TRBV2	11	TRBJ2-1	CASRVVNEQFF
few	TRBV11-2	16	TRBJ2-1	CASSSLSGGAYNEQFF
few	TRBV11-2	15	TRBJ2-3	CASSLGGLFTDTQYF
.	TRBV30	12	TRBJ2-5	CGSNRGQETQYF
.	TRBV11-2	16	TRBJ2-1	CASSPGQGPTYNEQFF
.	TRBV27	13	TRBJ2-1	CASSFSRDSMLVF
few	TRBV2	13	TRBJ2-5	CASISGYEETQYF
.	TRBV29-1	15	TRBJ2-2	CSVSGGGVVTGELFF
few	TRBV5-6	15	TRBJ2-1	CASSLTGVGVDEQFF
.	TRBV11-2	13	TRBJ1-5	CASSSTGLQPQHF
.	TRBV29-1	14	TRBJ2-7	CSAYSGIGSYEQYF
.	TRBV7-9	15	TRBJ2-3	CASSFGQGGTDTQYF
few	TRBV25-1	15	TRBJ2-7	CASSEQSGEVYEQYF
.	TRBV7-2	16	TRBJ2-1	CASSLALAAVPNEQFF
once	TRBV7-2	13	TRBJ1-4	CASSPGRAEKLFF
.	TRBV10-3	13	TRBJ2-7	CASGKGASYEQYF